Each of the 30 T cell receptor beta chains below was sequenced from the same sample in a study of cytomegalovirus exposure and HLA in healthy donors. Researchers ran the PCR with 60 Vbeta and 13 Jbeta primers. Only in-frame clones appear in the TCRdb table, and some are missing; sequencing was by immunoSEQ multiplex PCR. The table has some 210,000 clones, 78% seen once. Sequencing was done on a sample of PBMCs. The receptors shown here come from a male donor in good health and CMV-seronegative.

The V call is TRBV6-5, the J call TRBJ1-2; D perhaps matches TRBD1 (5 bases). The germline V gene encodes CDR1 MNHEY and CDR2 SVGAGI. This CDR3 has 13 amino acids. The V and J ends lost 6 bases and 6 bases respectively, with 14 bases between them. CDR3 amino acids: CASRSRVDNGYTF. The CDR3 DNA follows: TGTGCCAGCAGGTCCAGGGTAGATAATGGCTACACCTTC.

The rearrangement joins TRBV29-1 to TRBJ2-6; 7 nucleotides agree with TRBD1. Germline loops: CDR1 SQVTM, CDR2 ANQGSEA. The CDR3 is 13 residues long. V was clipped by 6 bases and J by 4 bases; unmatched bases: 3. DNA of the CDR3: TGCAGCGTAACAGGGGCCGGGGCCAACGTCCTGACTTTC. Protein sequence: CSVTGAGANVLTF.

This rearrangement joins TRBV19 to TRBJ1-1; 8 positions match TRBD1. CDR3 length: 15 residues. J gave up 1 base and V 6 bases, and 7 bases lay outside the gene matches. Germline CDR1 reads LNHDA; CDR2 reads SQIVND (reference sequence). CDR3 sequence (DNA): TGTGCCAGTAGATTCCCCACAGGGGGGAACACTGAAGCTTTCTTT. It translates to CASRFPTGGNTEAFF.

This clone was observed once. This chain's CDR3 is CAWSNLRAGGYNEQFF. CDR3 nucleotide sequence: TGTGCCTGGAGTAACCTTAGGGCAGGGGGCTACAATGAGCAGTTCTTC. J is TRBJ2-1 and V is TRBV30, with TRBD1 identical over 7 bases. This CDR3 region has 16 residues. Germline V gene sequence: CDR1 GTSNPN, CDR2 SVGIG (reference sequence). V gave up 2 bases and J gave up 3 bases; unmatched junction bases: 10. Looking up the rest from reference TRBV30 and TRBJ2-1 gives the full variable domain: SQTIHQWPATLVQPVGSPLSLECTVEGTSNPNLYWYRQAAGRGLQLLFYSVGIGQISSEVPQNLSASRPQDRQFILSSKKLLLSDSGFYLCAWSNLRAGGYNEQFFGPGTRLTVL.

The chain has TRBV19 and TRBJ2-3; TRBD2 agrees at 8 bases. Unmatched junction bases numbered 3, after V lost 3 bases and J lost 1 base. CDR1 and CDR2 from the germline V gene are LNHDA and SQIVND (reference sequence). The length of the CDR3 is 15 residues. DNA for the CDR3: TGTGCCAGTAGTATGCGGGAGGCGGGCACAGATACGCAGTATTTT. Encoded protein: CASSMREAGTDTQYF.

The V call is TRBV5-4, the J call TRBJ1-2; D might be TRBD1 (5 bases). Germline values: CDR1 SGHNT, CDR2 YYREEE (reference sequence). V lost 4 bases and J 3 bases, leaving 16 bases between the germline ends. The CDR3 loop spans 15 amino acids. CDR3 in DNA: TGTGCCAGCAGCCCGGAACAGGTCGCGTACTATGGCTACACCTTC. Translating gives CASSPEQVAYYGYTF.

This clone has more than one count but fewer than ten. J is TRBJ2-7 and V is TRBV5-1, with TRBD1 matching 9 bases. The V gene's germline CDR1 is SGHRS and CDR2 YFSETQ. There are 14 residues in the CDR3. J gave up 3 bases and V 4 bases, and 5 bases lay outside the gene matches. Here the CDR3 reads CASSRDRASYEQYF. CDR3 nucleotides: TGCGCCAGCAGCAGGGACAGGGCAAGCTACGAGCAGTACTTC.

The chain couples TRBV19 to TRBJ1-1, with TRBD1 matching 7 bases. V lost 4 bases and J lost 0; bases outside the gene matches: 2. This CDR3 has 14 residues. CDR1 and CDR2 (germline): LNHDA, SQIVND (reference sequence). This CDR3 reads CASSKDRVNTEAFF. The DNA of the CDR3 is TGTGCCAGTAGTAAAGACAGGGTGAACACTGAAGCTTTCTTT. Supplemented by reference TRBV19 and TRBJ1-1, the full variable domain reads DGGITQSPKYLFRKEGQNVTLSCEQNLNHDAMYWYRQDPGQGLRLIYYSQIVNDFQKGDIAEGYSVSREKKESFPLTVTSAQKNPTAFYLCASSKDRVNTEAFFGQGTRLTVV.

This clone was observed a single time. CDR3 bases: TGTGCCAGCCGGGAGCCCCGGTTCAGCGGGGAGCTGTTTTTT. It encodes CASREPRFSGELFF. The rearrangement joins TRBV7-2 to TRBJ2-2, with a possible D match to TRBD2 (6 bases). The germline V gene encodes CDR1 SGHTA and CDR2 FQGNSA. This CDR3 region has 14 residues. Trimming removed 8 bases at V and 7 bases at J, with 17 bases between.

V is TRBV14 and J is TRBJ2-1; a weak D match, TRBD1 (9 bases). CDR3 length: 18 amino acids. Germline V lookup: CDR1 SGHDN, CDR2 FVKESK. V lost 0 bases, J lost 8 bases, and 23 bases lay in between. The CDR3 reads CASSQETGGWGGRHEQFF. For the CDR3, the DNA is TGTGCCAGCAGCCAAGAAACAGGGGGCTGGGGCGGGAGGCATGAGCAGTTCTTC.

The chain is built from TRBV5-1 and TRBJ2-7, with D possibly matching TRBD1 (6 bases). CDR3 length: 13 residues. V was trimmed by 2 bases and J by 3 bases, leaving 9 bases between them. Per the germline V gene, CDR1 is SGHRS and CDR2 is YFSETQ. The CDR3 sequence: CASSFGQNYEQYF. CDR3 nucleotides: TGCGCCAGCAGCTTTGGACAGAACTACGAGCAGTACTTC.

This clone was observed once. The J gene is TRBJ2-5, the V gene TRBV2; 7 positions agree with TRBD2. This CDR3 has 16 amino acids. Trimming took 6 bases from V and 3 from J; bases not matched to a gene: 13. Germline CDR1 is SNHLY and CDR2 is FYNNEI. The CDR3 nucleotides read TGTGCCAGCAGCCACCCACCGGGAGGTTGGGAAGAGACCCAGTACTTC. This gives the protein CASSHPPGGWEETQYF.

The gene calls are TRBV27 and TRBJ2-5; 12 bases align to TRBD2. The DNA end favors TRBJ2-7, so the J call may be wrong. CDR3 length: 15 amino acids. The germline V gene encodes CDR1 MNHEY and CDR2 SMNVEV (reference sequence). The CDR3 DNA is TGTGCCAGCAGTTTAACTAGCGGGAGGAACTCCGAGCAGTACTTC. It translates to CASSLTSGRNSEQYF.

CDR3 sequence reads: CASSLDGTYEQYF. The DNA of the CDR3 is TGCGCCAGCAGCTTGGACGGGACCTACGAGCAGTACTTC. The chain joins TRBV5-1 to TRBJ2-7; a weak D match, TRBD2 (5 bases). Germline lookup yields CDR1 SGHRS and CDR2 YFSETQ. The CDR3 runs to 13 residues. V shed 0 bases and J shed 2 bases, with 6 bases lying between them.

The chain uses TRBV9 and TRBJ2-5, with 8 bases lining up with TRBD2. Judging by the DNA end, TRBJ2-7 fits better; the J call may be wrong. Per the germline V gene, CDR1 is SGDLS and CDR2 is YYNGEE. The CDR3 has 15 amino acids. For the CDR3, the DNA is TGTGCCAGCAGCGTAGTTCCAGCGGGAGTCTACGAGCAGTACTTC. It specifies CASSVVPAGVYEQYF.

J is TRBJ1-4 and V is TRBV5-1; a possible D gene is TRBD1 (6 bases). CDR1 is SGHRS and CDR2 is YFSETQ in the germline V gene. Trimming took 3 bases from V and 7 from J, leaving 13 bases between them. CDR3 length equals 14 residues. CDR3 protein: CASSSRDITEKLFF. Here the CDR3 DNA reads TGCGCCAGCAGCTCCCGGGACATTACTGAAAAACTGTTTTTT.

As DNA, the CDR3 is TGCGCCAGCAGCACACAGGGGGCGGATACGCAGTATTTT. This gives the protein CASSTQGADTQYF. The chain couples TRBV5-1 to TRBJ2-3; 9 bases are shared with TRBD1. Looked up from germline, CDR1 is SGHRS and CDR2 is YFSETQ. This CDR3 region has 13 residues. Losses at the gene ends were 4 bases for V and 6 bases for J; bases not matched to a gene: 3.

The chain has TRBV19 and TRBJ2-7, with TRBD1 matching over 7 bases. In germline, CDR1 is LNHDA, CDR2 SQIVND (reference sequence). J gave up 6 bases and V 6 bases, and 8 bases lay outside the gene matches. The CDR3 runs 13 residues. The CDR3 is CASRKRGGREQYF. CDR3 nucleotides: TGTGCCAGTAGGAAGAGAGGGGGCCGCGAGCAGTACTTC.

As regards this clone: One end of the junction varies from germline; a read error may be responsible. The V call is TRBV7-9, the J call TRBJ2-7; 9 nucleotides line up with TRBD2. The CDR3 is 15 residues long. Germline CDR1 SEHNR, CDR2 FQNEAQ (reference sequence). The CDR3 region has the DNA TGTTCCAGCAGCTATGATCTAGCGGGATCCTACGAGCAGTACTTC. Translated, it gives CSSSYDLAGSYEQYF.

The count of this clone is one. The chain carries TRBV28 and TRBJ2-3, with TRBD1 as a possible D gene (6 bases). The CDR3 consists of 16 residues. CDR1 and CDR2 from the germline V gene are MDHEN and SYDVKM. The ends were cut back, 4 bases at V and 1 base at J, with 15 bases in the middle. DNA for the CDR3: TGTGCCAGCAGTTCCACAGGGTCGACACGCACAGATACGCAGTATTTT. This gives the protein CASSSTGSTRTDTQYF.

V is TRBV28 and J is TRBJ2-4, with D perhaps matching TRBD1 (5 bases). Deletions cut 6 bases from V and 3 bases from J, with 12 bases between. This CDR3 contains 14 residues. Germline assignment: CDR1 MDHEN and CDR2 SYDVKM. The CDR3 spells CASSEQVGKNIQYF. The CDR3 bases are TGTGCCAGCAGCGAACAGGTTGGCAAAAACATTCAGTACTTC.

This sequence joins TRBV6-6 and TRBJ2-4; D is unresolved. There are 15 residues in the CDR3. Germline values: CDR1 MNHNY, CDR2 SVGAGI (reference sequence). V lost 2 bases, J lost 3 bases, and 11 bases lay in between. The CDR3 DNA follows: TGTGCCAGCAGTTACCTAGATTTCGTCAAAAACATTCAGTACTTC. Translation: CASSYLDFVKNIQYF.

This clone has only one observation. This chain links TRBV7-3 with TRBJ2-3; the D is unclear. Between the trimmed V and J ends, which lost 3 bases and 2 bases, there was a span of 9 bases. Germline V gene lookup returns CDR1 SGHTA and CDR2 FQGTGA. The CDR3 spans 14 residues. The DNA of the CDR3 is TGTGCCAGCAGCTTGCTAGGTTCCACAGATACGCAGTATTTT. This gives the protein CASSLLGSTDTQYF. Full variable domain (remainder filled in from reference TRBV7-3 and TRBJ2-3): GAGVSQTPSNKVTEKGKYVELRCDPISGHTALYWYRQSLGQGPEFLIYFQGTGAADDSGLPNDRFFAVRPEGSVSTLKIQRTERGDSAVYLCASSLLGSTDTQYFGPGTRLTVL.

The chain recombines TRBV29-1 with TRBJ2-5; no definite D call. The J call may not be correct, given that the DNA end is closer to TRBJ2-7. This CDR3 has 11 amino acids. The germline CDR1 and CDR2 sequences are SQVTM and ANQGSEA. DNA for the CDR3: TGCAGCGTGCGGCAAGTGTACGAGCAGTACTTC. Translation gives CSVRQVYEQYF.

This chain connects TRBV5-1 to TRBJ2-6; D perhaps matches TRBD1 (6 bases). CDR1 is SGHRS, CDR2 YFSETQ, per germline. Trimming removed 2 bases at V and 0 bases at J, with 15 bases between. This CDR3 has 18 residues. CDR3 bases: TGCGCCAGCAGCTTACCTTCCAGGGGCCACTCTGGGGCCAACGTCCTGACTTTC. Residues: CASSLPSRGHSGANVLTF.

The chain has TRBV4-1 and TRBJ2-2; unclear D gene. The CDR3 has 13 amino acids. Germline V gives CDR1 MGHRA, CDR2 YSYEKL. The ends were cut back, 0 bases at V and 5 bases at J, with 4 bases in the middle. DNA for the CDR3: TGCGCCAGCAGCCAAGATCTAACCGGGGAGCTGTTTTTT. Translated: CASSQDLTGELFF.

The rearrangement joins TRBV27 to TRBJ1-5; D unclear. V was clipped by 11 bases and J by 1 base, with 6 bases between them. Germline CDR1 is MNHEY and CDR2 is SMNVEV (reference sequence). The length of the CDR3 is 11 residues. The CDR3, as DNA: TGTGCCGCGGGGAGCAATCAGCCCCAGCATTTT. Its protein is CAAGSNQPQHF.

This clone was observed a single time. The rearrangement links TRBV19 to TRBJ1-2, with D hard to call. The V end lost 8 bases, the J end lost 8 bases, and 18 bases lay between the germline ends. Germline V gene lookup returns CDR1 LNHDA and CDR2 SQIVND (reference sequence). This CDR3 spans 13 amino acids. DNA of the CDR3: TGTGCCAGTTCCCAAGACGGGTTTAGGGGCTACACCTTC. It encodes CASSQDGFRGYTF.

The CDR3 loop is CASRRDSLNEQFF. DNA for the CDR3: TGTGCCAGCCGCCGGGACTCCCTCAATGAGCAGTTCTTC. The chain employs TRBV7-3 and TRBJ2-1, with a possible D match to TRBD2 (6 bases). V lost 8 bases, J lost 6 bases, and 14 bases lay in between. Germline assignment: CDR1 SGHTA and CDR2 FQGTGA. The CDR3 covers 13 residues.

This chain uses TRBV2 with TRBJ1-5; tentatively, D is TRBD1 (6 bases). CDR3 length: 14 residues. Germline V gene sequence: CDR1 SNHLY, CDR2 FYNNEI. The ends were cut back, 8 bases at V and 4 bases at J, with 15 bases in the middle. The CDR3 DNA sequence: TGTGCCAGCCAAGAAAACAGGGCTAATCAGCCCCAGCATTTT. This encodes CASQENRANQPQHF. The full variable domain, its missing parts supplied by reference TRBV2 and TRBJ1-5, is EPEVTQTPSHQVTQMGQEVILRCVPISNHLYFYWYRQILGQKVEFLVSFYNNEISEKSEIFDDQFSVERPDGSNFTLKIRSTKLEDSAMYFCASQENRANQPQHFGDGTRLSIL.